The subject of this entry is one T cell receptor (beta chain). The antigen remains undetermined. The CDR3 loop spans 17 amino acids. V was shortened by 7 bases and J by 1 base, with 21 bases between the two germline ends. CDR1 is MNHNS and CDR2 is SASEGT in the germline V gene. TCRdb itself ran the reads through MiXCR, one entry per CDR3 protein. The table lists 70,000 or so distinct CDR3 sequences, under 25% of them singletons. The data stem from a study of type 1 regulatory T cells. Study overall: T-allo10 is a Tr1-enriched, alloantigen-specific CD4 T cell product made in vitro. Findings and caveats of the study: Tr1 cells had a more restricted TCR repertoire than non-Tr1 cells.

The sequencing sample was made of cultured type 1 regulatory T (Tr1) cells, either the whole culture or a sorted fraction (not recorded which). The sequence came from a human donor in good health. This chain uses TRBV6-1 with TRBJ2-3, with D possibly TRBD2 on 6 matching bases. The CDR3, as DNA: TGTGCCAGCAACCTCTTTGGGGGGTTTTTTGGCACAGATACGCAGTATTTT. Amino acid sequence: CASNLFGGFFGTDTQYF.